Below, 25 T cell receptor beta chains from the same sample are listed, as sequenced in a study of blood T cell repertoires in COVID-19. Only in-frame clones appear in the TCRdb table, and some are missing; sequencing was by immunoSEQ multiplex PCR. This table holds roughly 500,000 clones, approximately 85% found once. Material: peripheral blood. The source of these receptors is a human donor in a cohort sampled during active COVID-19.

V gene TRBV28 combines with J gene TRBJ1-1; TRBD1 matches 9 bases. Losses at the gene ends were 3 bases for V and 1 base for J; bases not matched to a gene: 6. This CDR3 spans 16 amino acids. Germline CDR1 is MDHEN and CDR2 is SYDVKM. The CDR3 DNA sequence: TGTGCCAGCAGTTTTTTGGGACAGGGAACGAACACTGAAGCTTTCTTT. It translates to CASSFLGQGTNTEAFF.

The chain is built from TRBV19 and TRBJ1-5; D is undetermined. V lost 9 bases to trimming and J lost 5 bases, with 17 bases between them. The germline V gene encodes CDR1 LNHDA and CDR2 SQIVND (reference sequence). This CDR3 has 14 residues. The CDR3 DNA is TGTGCCAGCAGGCGCTGGCTCGGGGATCAGCCCCAGCATTTT. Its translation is CASRRWLGDQPQHF.

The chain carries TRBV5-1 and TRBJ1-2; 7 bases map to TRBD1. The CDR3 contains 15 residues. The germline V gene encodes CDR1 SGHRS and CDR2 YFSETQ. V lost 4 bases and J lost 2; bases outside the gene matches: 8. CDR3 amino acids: CASSVGGAGNYGYTF. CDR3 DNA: TGCGCCAGCAGCGTAGGGGGCGCGGGGAACTATGGCTACACCTTC.

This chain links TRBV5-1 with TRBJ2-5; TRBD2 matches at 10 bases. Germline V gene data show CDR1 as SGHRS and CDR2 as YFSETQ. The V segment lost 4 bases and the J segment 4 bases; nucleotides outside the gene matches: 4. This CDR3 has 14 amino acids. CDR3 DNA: TGCGCCAGCAGCCCAGTAGCGGGAGGAGAGACCCAGTACTTC. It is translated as CASSPVAGGETQYF.

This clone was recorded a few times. CDR3 coding DNA: TGTGCCTGGGCCCACGGCTATGGCTACACCTTC. Residues: CAWAHGYGYTF. The chain has TRBV30 and TRBJ1-2; D is unresolved. This CDR3 has 11 amino acids. V was cut by 5 bases and J by 4 bases, with 8 bases left in between. Germline CDR1 GTSNPN, CDR2 SVGIG (reference sequence). Full variable domain (remainder filled in from reference TRBV30 and TRBJ1-2): SQTIHQWPATLVQPVGSPLSLECTVEGTSNPNLYWYRQAAGRGLQLLFYSVGIGQISSEVPQNLSASRPQDRQFILSSKKLLLSDSGFYLCAWAHGYGYTFGSGTRLTVV.

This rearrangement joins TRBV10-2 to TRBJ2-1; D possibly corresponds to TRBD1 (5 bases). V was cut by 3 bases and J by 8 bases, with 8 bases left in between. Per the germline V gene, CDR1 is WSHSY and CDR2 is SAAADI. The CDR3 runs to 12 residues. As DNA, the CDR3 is TGCGCCAGCAGTGAAGGGGTGGATGAGCAGTTCTTC. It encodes CASSEGVDEQFF.

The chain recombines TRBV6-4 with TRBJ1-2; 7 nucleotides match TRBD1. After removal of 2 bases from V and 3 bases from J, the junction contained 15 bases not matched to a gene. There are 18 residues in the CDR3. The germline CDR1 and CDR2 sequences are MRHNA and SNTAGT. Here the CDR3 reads CASSDPRTGQMGYYGYTF. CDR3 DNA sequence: TGTGCCAGCAGTGACCCTAGGACAGGCCAGATGGGGTACTATGGCTACACCTTC.

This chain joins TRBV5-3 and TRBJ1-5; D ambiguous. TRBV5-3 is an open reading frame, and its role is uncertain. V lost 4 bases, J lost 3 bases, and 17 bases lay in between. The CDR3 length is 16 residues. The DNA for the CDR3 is TGTGCCAGAAGCCCGGCTAGGTGGGTTGACAATCAGCCCCAGCATTTT. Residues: CARSPARWVDNQPQHF.

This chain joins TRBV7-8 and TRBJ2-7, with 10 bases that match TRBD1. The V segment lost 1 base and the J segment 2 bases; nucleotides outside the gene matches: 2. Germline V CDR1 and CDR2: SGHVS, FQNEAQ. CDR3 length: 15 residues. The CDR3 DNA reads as TGTGCCAGCAGCTTAGGGACAGGGGGAACCTACGAGCAGTACTTC. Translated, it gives CASSLGTGGTYEQYF.

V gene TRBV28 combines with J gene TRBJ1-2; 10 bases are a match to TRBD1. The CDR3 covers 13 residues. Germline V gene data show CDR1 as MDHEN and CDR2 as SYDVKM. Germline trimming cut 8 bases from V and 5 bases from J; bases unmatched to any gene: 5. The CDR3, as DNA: TGTGCCAGCCGGACAGGGGGGAGGTATGGCTACACCTTC. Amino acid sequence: CASRTGGRYGYTF.

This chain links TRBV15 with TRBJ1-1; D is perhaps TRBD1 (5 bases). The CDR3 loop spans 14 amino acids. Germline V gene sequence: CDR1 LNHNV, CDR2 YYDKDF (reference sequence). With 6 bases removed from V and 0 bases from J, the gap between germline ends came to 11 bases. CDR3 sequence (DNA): TGTGCCACCAGGAGGGGACTGATGAACACTGAAGCTTTCTTT. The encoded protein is CATRRGLMNTEAFF.

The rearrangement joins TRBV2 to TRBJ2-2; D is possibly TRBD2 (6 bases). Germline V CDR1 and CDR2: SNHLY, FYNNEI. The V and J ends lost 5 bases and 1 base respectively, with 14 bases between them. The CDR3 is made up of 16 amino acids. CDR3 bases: TGTGCCAGCAGTACCTTGGGGAGGCGGAACACCGGGGAGCTGTTTTTT. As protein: CASSTLGRRNTGELFF.

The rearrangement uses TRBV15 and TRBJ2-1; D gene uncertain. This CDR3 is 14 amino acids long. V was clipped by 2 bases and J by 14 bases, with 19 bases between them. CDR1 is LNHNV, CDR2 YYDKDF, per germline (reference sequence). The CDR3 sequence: CATSRKTHLRSEFF. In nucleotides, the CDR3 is TGTGCCACCAGCAGAAAGACCCACCTCCGGAGTGAGTTCTTC.

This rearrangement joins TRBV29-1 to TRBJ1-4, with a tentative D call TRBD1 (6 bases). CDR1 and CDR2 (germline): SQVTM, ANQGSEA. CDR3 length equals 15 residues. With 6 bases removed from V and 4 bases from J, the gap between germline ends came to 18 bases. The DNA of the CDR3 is TGCAGCGTGGCGACCAGGGGCGGGGGTAATGAAAAACTGTTTTTT. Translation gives CSVATRGGGNEKLFF.

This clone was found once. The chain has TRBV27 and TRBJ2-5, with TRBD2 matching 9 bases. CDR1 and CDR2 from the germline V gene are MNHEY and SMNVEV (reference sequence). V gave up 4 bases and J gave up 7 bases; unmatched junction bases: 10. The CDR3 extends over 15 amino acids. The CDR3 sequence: CASSWGTSYTGTQYF. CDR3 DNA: TGTGCCAGCAGTTGGGGGACTAGCTACACTGGGACCCAGTACTTC.

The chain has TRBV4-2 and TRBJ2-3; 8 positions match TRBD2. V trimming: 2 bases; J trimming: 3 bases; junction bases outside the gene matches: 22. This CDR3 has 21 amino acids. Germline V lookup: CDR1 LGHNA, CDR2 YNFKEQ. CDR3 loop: CASSQLVSHLAGRRNTDTQYF. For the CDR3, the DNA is TGTGCCAGCAGCCAACTGGTTTCCCATCTAGCGGGCCGCCGGAATACAGATACGCAGTATTTT.

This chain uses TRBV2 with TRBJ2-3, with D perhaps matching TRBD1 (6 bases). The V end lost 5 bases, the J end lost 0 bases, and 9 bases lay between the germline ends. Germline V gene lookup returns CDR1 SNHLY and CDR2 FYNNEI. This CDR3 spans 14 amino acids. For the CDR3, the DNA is TGTGCCAGCAGTCAAGGGACAAGCACAGATACGCAGTATTTT. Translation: CASSQGTSTDTQYF.

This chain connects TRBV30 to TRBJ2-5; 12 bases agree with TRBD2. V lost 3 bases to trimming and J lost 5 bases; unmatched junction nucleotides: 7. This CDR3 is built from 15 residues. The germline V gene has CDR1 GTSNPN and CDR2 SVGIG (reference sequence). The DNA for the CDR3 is TGTGCCTGGAGCCTACTAGCGGGAGGAGCCGAGACCCAGTACTTC. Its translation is CAWSLLAGGAETQYF.

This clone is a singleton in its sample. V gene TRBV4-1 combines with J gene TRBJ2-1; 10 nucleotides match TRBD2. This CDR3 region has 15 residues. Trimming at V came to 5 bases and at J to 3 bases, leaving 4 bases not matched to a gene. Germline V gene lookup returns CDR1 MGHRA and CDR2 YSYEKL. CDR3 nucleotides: TGCGCCAGCAGCTTCCTAGCGGGAGACTACAATGAGCAGTTCTTC. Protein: CASSFLAGDYNEQFF.

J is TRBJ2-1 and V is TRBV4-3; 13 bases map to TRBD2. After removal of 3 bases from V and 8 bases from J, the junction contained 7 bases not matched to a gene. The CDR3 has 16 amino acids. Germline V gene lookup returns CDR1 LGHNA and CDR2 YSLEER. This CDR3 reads CASSHGLAGVVDEQFF. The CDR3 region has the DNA TGCGCCAGCAGCCATGGACTAGCGGGAGTAGTCGATGAGCAGTTCTTC.

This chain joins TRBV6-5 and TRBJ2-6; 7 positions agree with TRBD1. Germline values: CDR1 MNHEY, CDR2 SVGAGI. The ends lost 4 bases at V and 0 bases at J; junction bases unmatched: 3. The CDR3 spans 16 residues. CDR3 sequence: CASSLTGTSGANVLTF. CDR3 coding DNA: TGTGCCAGCAGTTTGACAGGGACCTCTGGGGCCAACGTCCTGACTTTC.

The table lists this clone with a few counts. CDR3 sequence reads: CASSRGLDPYEQYF. Written as DNA, the CDR3 is TGCGCCAGCAGCCGAGGACTTGACCCCTACGAGCAGTACTTC. The chain carries TRBV5-1 and TRBJ2-7; D may be TRBD2 (5 bases). Trimming stripped 4 bases from V and 2 bases from J, with 13 bases between. The CDR3 is 14 amino acids. The V gene's germline CDR1 is SGHRS and CDR2 YFSETQ.

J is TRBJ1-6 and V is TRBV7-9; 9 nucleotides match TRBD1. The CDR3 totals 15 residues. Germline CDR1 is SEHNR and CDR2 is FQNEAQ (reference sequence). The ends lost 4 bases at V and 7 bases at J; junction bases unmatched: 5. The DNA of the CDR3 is TGTGCCAGCAGCTATCGGACAGGGGAGAATTCACCCCTCCACTTT. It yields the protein CASSYRTGENSPLHF.

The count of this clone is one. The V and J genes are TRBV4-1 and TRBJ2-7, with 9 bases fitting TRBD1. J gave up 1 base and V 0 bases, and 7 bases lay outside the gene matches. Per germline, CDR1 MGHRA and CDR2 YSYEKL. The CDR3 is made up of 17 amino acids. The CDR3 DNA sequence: TGCGCCAGCAGCCAAGAACGGGGACAGGGCCATTCCTACGAGCAGTACTTC. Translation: CASSQERGQGHSYEQYF.

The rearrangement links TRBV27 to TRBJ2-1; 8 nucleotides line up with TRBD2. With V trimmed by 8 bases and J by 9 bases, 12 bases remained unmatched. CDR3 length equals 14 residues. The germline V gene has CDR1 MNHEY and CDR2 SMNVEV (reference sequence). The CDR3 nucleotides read TGTGCCAGCCGGGGGCCTAGCGGGTATCTTGAGCAGTTCTTC. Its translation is CASRGPSGYLEQFF.